The 12 T cell receptor beta chains below were found in one sample sequenced in a study of T cells in narcolepsy. Clones were read by immunoSEQ multiplex PCR, and TCRdb kept only the in-frame ones, dropping some. The sample holds approximately 16,000 clones, just under 75% seen once. Sequenced material: CD45RA- memory CD8+ T cells from PBMCs. The receptors stem from a human donor with narcolepsy.

This clone was observed a few times. The chain carries TRBV7-5 and TRBJ1-4; the D call TRBD1 from the table was never checked on the DNA. TRBV7-5 is shown as a pseudogene. The CDR3 has 14 residues. The chain's CDR3 is CARSTTGGGEKLFF. In nucleotides, the CDR3 is TGTGCCAGAAGCACGACAGGGGGAGGTGAAAAACTGTTTTTT.

The chain uses TRBV7-9 and TRBJ1-1; 10 bases agree with TRBD1. This CDR3 is 13 amino acids long. CDR1 and CDR2 (germline): SEHNR, FQNEAQ (reference sequence). V lost 5 bases and J lost 6; bases outside the gene matches: 3. In DNA form, the CDR3 reads TGTGCCAGCAGCCCGGACAGGGGGTCTGAAGCTTTCTTT. This gives the protein CASSPDRGSEAFF.

V is TRBV2 and J is TRBJ2-5; TRBD1 aligns across 8 bases. With 8 bases clipped from V and 5 bases from J, the junction kept 13 bases outside the gene matches. This CDR3 spans 15 amino acids. The germline gives CDR1 SNHLY, CDR2 FYNNEI. The CDR3 sequence is CASEGQAVAWETQYF. CDR3 sequence (DNA): TGTGCCAGCGAGGGACAGGCGGTAGCGTGGGAGACCCAGTACTTC.

J is TRBJ2-7 and V is TRBV2, with 7 bases matching TRBD1. The CDR3 spans 14 residues. Germline CDR1 reads SNHLY; CDR2 reads FYNNEI. Trimming at V came to 10 bases and at J to 2 bases, leaving 11 bases not matched to a gene. The chain's CDR3 is CATSRTGTAYEQYF. The DNA for the CDR3 is TGTGCCACCTCCAGGACCGGGACAGCCTACGAGCAGTACTTC.

V gene TRBV27 combines with J gene TRBJ2-7, with D possibly being TRBD1 or TRBD2 (6 bases each). The germline gives CDR1 MNHEY, CDR2 SMNVEV (reference sequence). The V end was cut by 3 bases, the J end by 2 bases, with 11 bases between. The CDR3 is 14 residues long. The CDR3 reads CASSFGGLPYEQYF. For the CDR3, the DNA is TGTGCCAGCAGTTTCGGGGGCCTACCCTACGAGCAGTACTTC.

The CDR3 DNA follows: TGTGCCTGGAGTACCTCGAGGCAGGGATGGGAGCAGTACTTC. Its translation is CAWSTSRQGWEQYF. The rearrangement links TRBV30 to TRBJ2-7, with D maybe TRBD1 (5 bases). The CDR3 covers 14 residues. Germline CDR1 GTSNPN, CDR2 SVGIG (reference sequence). V shed 2 bases and J shed 7 bases, with 18 bases lying between them.

Only one count was recorded for this clone. The gene calls are TRBV9 and TRBJ2-1; D is ambiguous. The V gene's germline CDR1 is SGDLS and CDR2 YYNGEE. Trimming stripped 3 bases from V and 0 bases from J, with 13 bases between. The CDR3 consists of 16 residues. The CDR3 spells CASSAVLQRSYNEQFF. CDR3 coding DNA: TGTGCCAGCAGCGCCGTACTACAGCGCTCCTACAATGAGCAGTTCTTC.

The gene calls are TRBV25-1 and TRBJ2-5; the D gene is possibly TRBD2 (6 bases). Trimming left V 6 bases short and J 4 bases short, with 18 bases between. The V gene's germline CDR1 is MGHDK and CDR2 SYGVNS. CDR3 length equals 15 residues. The DNA for the CDR3 is TGTGCCAGCAGGGGAGGCAGAGAGGCCCGAGAGACCCAGTACTTC. It specifies CASRGGREARETQYF. Full variable domain (outside the CDR3, taken from reference TRBV25-1 and TRBJ2-5): EADIYQTPRYLVIGTGKKITLECSQTMGHDKMYWYQQDPGMELHLIHYSYGVNSTEKGDLSSESTVSRIRTEHFPLTLESARPSHTSQYLCASRGGREARETQYFGPGTRLLVL.

This chain links TRBV9 with TRBJ1-5, with 7 bases identical to TRBD1. Unmatched junction bases numbered 4, after V lost 3 bases and J lost 1 base. This CDR3 is 15 amino acids long. Germline CDR1 and CDR2: SGDLS and YYNGEE. The CDR3 sequence is CASSDGQESNQPQHF. CDR3 sequence (DNA): TGTGCCAGCAGCGATGGACAGGAAAGCAATCAGCCCCAGCATTTT.

V and J are TRBV5-1 and TRBJ1-5; TRBD1 matches at 7 bases. Trimming at V came to 4 bases and at J to 6 bases, leaving 7 bases not matched to a gene. The germline V gene encodes CDR1 SGHRS and CDR2 YFSETQ. The CDR3 has 14 amino acids. Written as DNA, the CDR3 is TGCGCCAGCAGCAAGACAGGGATTGGTCAGCCCCAGCATTTT. This translates into CASSKTGIGQPQHF.

The rearrangement uses TRBV29-1 and TRBJ2-5, with D possibly matching TRBD2 (5 bases). V gave up 7 bases and J gave up 2 bases, with 8 bases separating them. The CDR3 runs to 11 residues. The germline V gene has CDR1 SQVTM and CDR2 ANQGSEA. The CDR3 loop is CSGLAQETQYF. CDR3 sequence (DNA): TGCAGCGGCCTAGCTCAAGAGACCCAGTACTTC.

V usage is TRBV2 and J usage is TRBJ2-7; no clear D gene. Trimming took off 5 bases at V and 3 bases at J, with 11 bases between the two ends. The CDR3 sequence is 13 residues long. CDR1 is SNHLY, CDR2 FYNNEI, per germline. The CDR3 sequence is CASSFQRVYEQYF. For the CDR3, the DNA is TGTGCCAGCAGTTTCCAGAGAGTCTACGAGCAGTACTTC.